Included here is one TCR beta chain sequence, with context. What this receptor recognizes is not known. Base-call qualities are not available, and no considerably larger clone is one nucleotide away. The cohort comprised fewer than 35 patients with locally advanced or metastatic urothelial carcinoma treated at Memorial Sloan Kettering on a trial protocol. Peripheral blood mononuclear cells were collected from each patient pretreatment and during treatment, giving between 1 and 8 total time points per patient. The Qiagen DNeasy Blood extraction kit was used to purify genomic DNA from total PBMCs and tumor samples. Collected pretreatment and during treatment, PBMCs were isolated and stored as previously described. The source of the sample is a study of PD-L1 blockade in urothelial cancer (TCRdb year 2017). At the level of the whole study: Every patient began therapy at some point between 2013 and 2015 and was given atezolizumab 1,200 mg intravenously every 3 weeks. About nine tenths of the roughly 29 patients were males with bladder-origin urothelial cancer, and about 65% of the roughly 29 reported a prior smoking history. Blood samples were analyzed at 3 weeks after treatment start (second dose) and at 6 weeks after treatment start. The study, an exploratory multi-omic analysis, examined somatic, immune and clinical correlates of response to PD-L1 blockade with atezolizumab in urothelial cancer. Progression-free survival longer than 6 months counted as durable clinical benefit, and TCR features were additionally tested against both progression-free and overall survival. Blood samples yielded a median of roughly 150,000 T cells and tens of thousands of unique TCRs, with median clonality 0.080. Durable clinical benefit was achieved by nine patients but not by the remaining 20. In the same patients, pretreatment tumors underwent whole exome sequencing and RNA sequencing in addition to TCR sequencing. Pretreatment blood TCR-seq was available for about 27 patients, at least one posttreatment blood collection was obtained for around 25 patients, and tumor TCR-seq was available for around 25 patients. An ECOG performance status of 0 or 1 was recorded for the patients, and 0 to 3 prior chemotherapy regimens had been received by the patients. Pretreatment tumor samples, along with matched peripheral blood serially collected before and after atezolizumab treatment, were subjected to TCR sequencing.

From the cysteine up to the phenylalanine, the CDR3 has a length of 21 residues. The entry retains the CDR3 DNA only, 63 bases that are in frame from base 1. Ends trimmed: V by 4 bases, J by 0 bases; bases unmatched to a gene: 14. According to the germline V gene, CDR1 reads SGDLS and CDR2 reads YYNGEE. On the study overall, not on this receptor specifically: Because the sample size was small (n ≈ 29) and many of the analyses were exploratory, the results are meant to be hypothesis-generating. Greater expansion of tumor-associated TCR clones in peripheral blood 3 weeks after the start of treatment was observed in patients with durable benefit (n of about 20, p = 0.022). Improved progression-free and overall survival was found to be associated with pretreatment peripheral blood TCR clonality below the median.

Synthetic TCR analog templates were spiked into each PCR to estimate absolute template abundance from read counts. TCRbeta CDR3 regions were amplified from genomic DNA with bias-controlled V and J gene primers using the immunoSEQ assay. Sequencing of rearranged TCRbeta segments was performed at approximately 20X coverage. For the original study's pipeline: Sequencing errors were corrected by clustering and CDR3s were annotated against IMGT to assign V, D and J genes. Only productive TCRbeta rearrangements were used in downstream analyses, excluding out-of-frame or stop-codon sequences. Clonality was computed as one minus Shannon entropy normalized by the log of the number of unique productive sequences. Fisher's exact test with Benjamini-Hochberg correction, using a cutoff of adjusted p below 0.01, was how clones that differed between time points or between blood and tumor were identified. Entries here come from immuneACCESS through TCRdb and include only in-frame sequences with V and J called. Some clones fail to appear in such tables; in the studies checked, an unresolved V gene covers under half of the shortfall, and the cause of the remainder is unknown. D and trimming were read from the DNA, whereas the V and J calls and clone size are those reported in that table. Counted in this sample were some 80,000 clones; about nine tenths of them appeared once. Approximately 6% of the sample goes to the ten largest clones.

The V and J segments used are TRBV9 and TRBJ2-1, and 15 bases in between align with TRBD2. This clonotype originated in a woman aged 65 to 85 with urothelial cancer. Sequencing was performed on PBMCs, taken around atezolizumab (anti-PD-L1) treatment. The sequenced DNA: TGTGCCAGCAGCTTCGACCCCGGGACTAGCGGGAGGTTGAGCTCCTACAATGAGCAGTTCTTC. This gives the protein CASSFDPGTSGRLSSYNEQFF.